The entry below describes one T cell receptor (beta chain). This entry comes from a study of shared clonotypes between healthy human individuals. Study as a whole: Researchers assigned three CD4 naive, three CD4 memory, two CD8 naive and one CD8 memory plate to each donor.

The data were produced by immunoSEQ multiplex PCR, yet TCRdb's version contains in-frame clones alone and is incomplete. The table lists 2 million to 2.5 million clones, approximately 95% of them singletons. Investigators divided CD4+ cells into CD45RA+ naive and CD45RA-negative memory subsets. Losses at the gene ends were 5 bases for V and 1 base for J; bases not matched to a gene: 9. Germline lookup yields CDR1 MNHNY and CDR2 SVGAGI (reference sequence). This CDR3 region has 16 residues. This chain joins TRBV6-6 and TRBJ2-3, with 7 bases fitting TRBD1. Material for sequencing was naive CD4+ T cells sorted from blood. Subset here: CD45RA+ positively selected. This clonotype originated in a young man in good health. In nucleotides, the CDR3 is TGTGCCAGCAGTAAACTTACAGGGGCCGGCACAGATACGCAGTATTTT. This encodes CASSKLTGAGTDTQYF.